The TCR beta chain under discussion was sequenced for a study of blood T cells in healthy people across ages. Study-wide results and limits: Naive T cell percentage strongly correlated with TCR beta diversity. Comparison with aged donors showed that long-lived donors had more naive CD4+ cells and higher diversity.

The authors ran a second PCR of about 7 to 11 cycles using a sample-barcoded 5' primer and a J-beta primer mix. A template-switch adaptor containing 12 random nucleotides labeled each cDNA molecule. TCRdb re-called the 5' RACE reads through MiXCR, storing one row per CDR3 protein. The sample has 800,000 to 1,300,000 distinct CDR3 sequences, 25% seen once. The V gene lost 5 bases and the J gene lost 5 bases, with 25 bases spanning the gap. CDR3 length: 16 amino acids. Looked up from germline, CDR1 is DFQATT and CDR2 is SNEGSKA (reference sequence). This clonotype was seen more than once but under ten times. Its antigen is unknown. These data were also reused for a study on T cells of mothers and their children.

The genes are TRBV20-1 and TRBJ2-7; D may match TRBD1 or TRBD2 (7 bases each). Material for sequencing was blood. This sequence originates from a girl aged 2 to 9 in good health. The CDR3 bases are TGCAGTGCTCCCTGGTTTCCAGGGGGGGCCGGGGACGAGCAGTACTTC. It yields the protein CSAPWFPGGAGDEQYF.